This T cell receptor (beta chain) was recovered during a study of blood T cell repertoires in COVID-19. Seattle cases were enrolled at active infection and followed longitudinally. Method: immunoSEQ multiplex PCR; TCRdb's copy keeps in-frame clones and lacks some. Of under 250,000 clones listed, 86% are singletons. Sequences were obtained from peripheral blood. This sequence originates from an elderly woman with COVID-19, enrolled during active disease.

CDR3 amino acids: CASSTRTVNTEAFF. The CDR3 DNA is TGTGCCAGCAGTACTAGGACTGTGAACACTGAAGCTTTCTTT. The chain links TRBV6-5 to TRBJ1-1; D not resolved. Deletions cut 5 bases from V and 0 bases from J, with 10 bases between. Germline CDR1 and CDR2: MNHEY and SVGAGI. The CDR3 spans 14 residues.